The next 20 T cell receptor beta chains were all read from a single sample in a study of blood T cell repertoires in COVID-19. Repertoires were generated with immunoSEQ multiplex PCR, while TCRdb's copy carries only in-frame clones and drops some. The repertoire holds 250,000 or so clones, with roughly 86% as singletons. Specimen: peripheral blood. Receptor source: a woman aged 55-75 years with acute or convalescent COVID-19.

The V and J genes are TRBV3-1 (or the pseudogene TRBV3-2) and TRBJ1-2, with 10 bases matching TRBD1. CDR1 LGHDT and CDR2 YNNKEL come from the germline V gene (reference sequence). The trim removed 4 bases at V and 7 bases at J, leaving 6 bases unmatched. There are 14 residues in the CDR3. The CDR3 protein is CASSRTGGTIGYTF. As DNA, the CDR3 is TGTGCCAGCAGCCGGACAGGGGGAACCATTGGCTACACCTTC.

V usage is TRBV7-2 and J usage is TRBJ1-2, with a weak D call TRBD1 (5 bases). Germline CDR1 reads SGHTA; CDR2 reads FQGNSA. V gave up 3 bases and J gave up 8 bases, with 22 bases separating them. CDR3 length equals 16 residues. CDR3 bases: TGTGCCAGCAGCTTGGGGGGACGGGGCCGGACTTGGGGCTACACCTTC. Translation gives CASSLGGRGRTWGYTF.

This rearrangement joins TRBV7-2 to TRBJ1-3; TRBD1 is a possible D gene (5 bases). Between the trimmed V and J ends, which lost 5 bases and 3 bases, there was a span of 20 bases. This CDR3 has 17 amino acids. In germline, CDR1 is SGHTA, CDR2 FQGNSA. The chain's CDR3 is CASSPTGGRASGNTIYF. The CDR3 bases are TGTGCCAGCAGCCCCACCGGTGGCAGGGCGAGTGGAAACACCATATATTTT.

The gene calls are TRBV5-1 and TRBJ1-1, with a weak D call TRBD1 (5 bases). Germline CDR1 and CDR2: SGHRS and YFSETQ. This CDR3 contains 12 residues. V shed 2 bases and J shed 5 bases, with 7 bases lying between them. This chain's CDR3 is CASSLSGTEAFF. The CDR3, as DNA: TGCGCCAGCAGCTTATCAGGGACTGAAGCTTTCTTT.

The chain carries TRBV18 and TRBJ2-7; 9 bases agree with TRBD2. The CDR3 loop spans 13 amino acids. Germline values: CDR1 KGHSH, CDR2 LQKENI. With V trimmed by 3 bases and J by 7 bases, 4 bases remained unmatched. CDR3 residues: CASSPGLAGEQYF. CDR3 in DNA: TGTGCCAGCTCACCCGGGCTAGCGGGGGAGCAGTACTTC.

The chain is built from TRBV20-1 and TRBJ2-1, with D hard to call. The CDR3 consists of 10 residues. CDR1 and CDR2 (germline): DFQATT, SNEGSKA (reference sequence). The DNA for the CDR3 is TGCAGCCCGCTCGGCAATGAGCAGTTCTTC. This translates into CSPLGNEQFF.

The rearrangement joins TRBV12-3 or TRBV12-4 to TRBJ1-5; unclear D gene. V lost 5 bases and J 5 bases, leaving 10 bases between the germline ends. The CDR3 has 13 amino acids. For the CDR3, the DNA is TGTGCCAGCAGTCTTGATGGGCATCAGCCCCAGCATTTT. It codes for CASSLDGHQPQHF.

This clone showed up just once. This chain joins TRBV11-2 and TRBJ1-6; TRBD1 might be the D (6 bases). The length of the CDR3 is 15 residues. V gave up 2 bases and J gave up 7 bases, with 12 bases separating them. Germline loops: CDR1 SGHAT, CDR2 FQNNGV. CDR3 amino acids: CASSLPDRRNSPLHF. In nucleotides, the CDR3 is TGTGCCAGCAGCTTACCCGACAGGAGAAATTCACCCCTCCACTTT.

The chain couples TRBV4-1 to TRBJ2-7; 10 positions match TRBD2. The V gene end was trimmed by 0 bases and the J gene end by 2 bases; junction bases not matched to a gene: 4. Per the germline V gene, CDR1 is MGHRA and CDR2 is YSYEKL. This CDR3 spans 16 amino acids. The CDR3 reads CASSQEGSGRAYEQYF. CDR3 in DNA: TGCGCCAGCAGCCAAGAGGGGAGCGGGAGGGCCTACGAGCAGTACTTC.

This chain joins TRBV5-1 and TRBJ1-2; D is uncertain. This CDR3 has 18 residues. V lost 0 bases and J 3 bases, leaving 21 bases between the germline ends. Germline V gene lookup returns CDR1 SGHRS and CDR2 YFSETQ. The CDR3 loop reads CASSLGPPGRTSDYGYTF. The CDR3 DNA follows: TGCGCCAGCAGCTTGGGCCCTCCGGGCAGGACTTCTGACTATGGCTACACCTTC.

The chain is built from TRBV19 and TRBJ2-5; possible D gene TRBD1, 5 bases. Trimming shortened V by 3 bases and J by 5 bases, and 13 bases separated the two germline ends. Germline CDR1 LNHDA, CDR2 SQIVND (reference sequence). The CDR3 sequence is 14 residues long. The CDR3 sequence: CASSMGQGWETQYF. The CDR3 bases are TGTGCCAGTAGTATGGGCCAGGGTTGGGAGACCCAGTACTTC.

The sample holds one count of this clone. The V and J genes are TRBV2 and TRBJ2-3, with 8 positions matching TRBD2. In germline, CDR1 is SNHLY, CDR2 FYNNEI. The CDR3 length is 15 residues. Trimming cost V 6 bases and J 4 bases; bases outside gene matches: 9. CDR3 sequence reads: CASRPPGLGSDTQYF. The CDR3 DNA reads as TGTGCCAGCAGACCCCCGGGACTAGGCTCAGATACGCAGTATTTT.

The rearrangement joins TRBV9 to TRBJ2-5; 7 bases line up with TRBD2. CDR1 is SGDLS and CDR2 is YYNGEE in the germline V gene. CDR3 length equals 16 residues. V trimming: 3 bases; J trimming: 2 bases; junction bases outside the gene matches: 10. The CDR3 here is CASSAWGGGLQETQYF. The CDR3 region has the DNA TGTGCCAGCAGCGCCTGGGGGGGAGGGCTTCAAGAGACCCAGTACTTC.

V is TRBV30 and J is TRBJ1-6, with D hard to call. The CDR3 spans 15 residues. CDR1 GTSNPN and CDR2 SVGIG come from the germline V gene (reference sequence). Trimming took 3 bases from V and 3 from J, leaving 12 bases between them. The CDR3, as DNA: TGTGCCTGGAGGGAGGGAAGGATCTATAATTCACCCCTCCACTTT. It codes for CAWREGRIYNSPLHF.

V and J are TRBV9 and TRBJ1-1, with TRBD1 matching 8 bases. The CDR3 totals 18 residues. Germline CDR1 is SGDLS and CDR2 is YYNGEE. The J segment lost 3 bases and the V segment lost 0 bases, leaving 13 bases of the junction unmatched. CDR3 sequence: CASSVVKTGVTGDTEAFF. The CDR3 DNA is TGTGCCAGCAGCGTAGTCAAGACAGGGGTAACAGGGGACACTGAAGCTTTCTTT.

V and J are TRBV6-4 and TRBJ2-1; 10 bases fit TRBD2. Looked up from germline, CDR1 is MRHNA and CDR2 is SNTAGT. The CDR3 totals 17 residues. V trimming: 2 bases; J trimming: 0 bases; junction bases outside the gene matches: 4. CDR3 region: CASSDLAGASSYNEQFF. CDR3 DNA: TGTGCCAGCAGTGACCTAGCGGGGGCTAGCTCCTACAATGAGCAGTTCTTC.

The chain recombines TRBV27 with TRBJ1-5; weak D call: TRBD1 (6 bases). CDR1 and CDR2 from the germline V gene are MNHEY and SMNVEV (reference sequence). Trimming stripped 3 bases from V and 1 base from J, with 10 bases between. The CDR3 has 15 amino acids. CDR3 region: CASSLTQGSNQPQHF. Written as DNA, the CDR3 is TGTGCCAGCAGTTTGACACAGGGAAGCAATCAGCCCCAGCATTTT.

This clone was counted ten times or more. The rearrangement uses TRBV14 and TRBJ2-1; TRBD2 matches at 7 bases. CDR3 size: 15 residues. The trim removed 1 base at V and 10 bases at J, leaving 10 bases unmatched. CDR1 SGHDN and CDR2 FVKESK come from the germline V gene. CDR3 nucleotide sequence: TGTGCCAGCAGCCAAGGACTAGCAGGAGCTAGAGAGCAGTTCTTC. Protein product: CASSQGLAGAREQFF.

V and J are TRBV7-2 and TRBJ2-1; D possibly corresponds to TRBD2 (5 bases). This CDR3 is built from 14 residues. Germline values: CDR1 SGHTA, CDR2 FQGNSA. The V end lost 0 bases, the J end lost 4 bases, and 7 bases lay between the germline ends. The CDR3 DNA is TGTGCCAGCAGCTTAGCGGGAGTTTACAATGAGCAGTTCTTC. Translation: CASSLAGVYNEQFF.

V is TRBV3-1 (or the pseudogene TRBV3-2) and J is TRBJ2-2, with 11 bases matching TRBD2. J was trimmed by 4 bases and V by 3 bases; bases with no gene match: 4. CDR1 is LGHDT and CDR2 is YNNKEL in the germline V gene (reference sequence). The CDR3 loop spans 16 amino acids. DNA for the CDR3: TGTGCCAGCAGCCAGTGGCTAGCGGGAGGCACCGGGGAGCTGTTTTTT. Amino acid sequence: CASSQWLAGGTGELFF.